A single sample gave rise to the 14 T cell receptor beta chains below, sequenced in a study of blood T cell repertoires in COVID-19. Sequenced by immunoSEQ multiplex PCR; TCRdb stores in-frame clones only, minus some. This table has more than 300,000 clones, over 75% appearing once. Specimen: peripheral blood. These TCRs come from a woman younger than 45 with COVID-19, enrolled during active disease.

The genes are TRBV6-6 and TRBJ2-1; the match to TRBD1 covers 10 bases. Germline CDR1 and CDR2: MNHNY and SVGAGI (reference sequence). The CDR3 extends over 15 amino acids. Trimming cost V 6 bases and J 9 bases; bases outside gene matches: 11. The DNA for the CDR3 is TGTGCCAGCAGAACGACAGGGGGCTTAGGGGGTGAGCAGTTCTTC. Translated: CASRTTGGLGGEQFF.

This clone was counted only a few times. V gene TRBV4-1 combines with J gene TRBJ2-2, with a tentative D call TRBD1 (5 bases). Germline CDR1 reads MGHRA; CDR2 reads YSYEKL. Trimming stripped 1 base from V and 4 bases from J, with 13 bases between. This CDR3 region has 16 residues. The chain's CDR3 is CASSQGYDRSTGELFF. The CDR3 DNA reads TGCGCCAGCAGCCAAGGATACGACAGATCCACCGGGGAGCTGTTTTTT.

The genes are TRBV4-3 and TRBJ2-1; D not certain. This CDR3 has 13 residues. V gave up 3 bases and J gave up 7 bases, with 10 bases separating them. Germline loops: CDR1 LGHNA, CDR2 YSLEER. CDR3 in DNA: TGCGCCAGCAGCCACTCCACGGGTAATGAGCAGTTCTTC. It yields the protein CASSHSTGNEQFF.

V and J are TRBV5-6 and TRBJ2-1; 9 bases fit TRBD1. Germline-derived CDR1 and CDR2 are SGHDT and YYEEEE. The CDR3 contains 16 residues. Losses at the gene ends were 4 bases for V and 5 bases for J; bases not matched to a gene: 10. The CDR3 loop reads CASSPDRGLRDNEQFF. CDR3 DNA sequence: TGTGCCAGCAGCCCGGACAGGGGCCTCAGGGACAATGAGCAGTTCTTC.

The chain recombines TRBV6-5 with TRBJ1-2; 7 bases map to TRBD1. With 2 bases clipped from V and 4 bases from J, the junction kept 1 base outside the gene matches. Germline V gene data show CDR1 as MNHEY and CDR2 as SVGAGI. The CDR3 extends over 13 amino acids. CDR3 loop: CASSYDRAYGYTF. The DNA for the CDR3 is TGTGCCAGCAGTTACGACAGGGCCTATGGCTACACCTTC.

The V gene is TRBV6-6, the J gene TRBJ1-4; 8 bases are shared with TRBD1. The CDR3 extends over 14 amino acids. V lost 7 bases, J lost 8 bases, and 9 bases stayed unmatched. Germline CDR1 MNHNY, CDR2 SVGAGI (reference sequence). The chain's CDR3 is CASTLGRTGEKLFF. The CDR3 nucleotides are TGTGCCAGCACCCTGGGACGGACAGGGGAAAAACTGTTTTTT.

The chain carries TRBV24-1 and TRBJ2-5; D uncertain. The CDR3 totals 15 residues. Germline V CDR1 and CDR2: KGHDR, SFDVKD. V shed 0 bases and J shed 0 bases, with 7 bases lying between them. The chain's CDR3 is CATSDLLADQETQYF. In DNA, the CDR3 is TGTGCCACCAGTGATTTGCTGGCAGACCAAGAGACCCAGTACTTC.

The V call is TRBV5-5, the J call TRBJ1-6, with a tentative D call TRBD1 (5 bases). Germline assignment: CDR1 SGHKS and CDR2 YYEKEE (reference sequence). Trimming removed 4 bases at V and 8 bases at J, with 19 bases between. The CDR3 length is 16 residues. The CDR3 DNA reads TGTGCCAGCAGCCGAGGGGCCAGGGAGGTGTATTCACCCCTCCACTTT. It translates to CASSRGAREVYSPLHF. Looking up the rest from reference TRBV5-5 and TRBJ1-6 gives the full variable domain: DAGVTQSPTHLIKTRGQQVTLRCSPISGHKSVSWYQQVLGQGPQFIFQYYEKEERGRGNFPDRFSARQFPNYSSELNVNALLLGDSALYLCASSRGAREVYSPLHFGNGTRLTVT.

The chain carries TRBV7-9 and TRBJ2-5; D call uncertain. The CDR3 consists of 13 residues. CDR1 and CDR2 (germline): SEHNR, FQNEAQ (reference sequence). V shed 5 bases and J shed 2 bases, with 9 bases lying between them. The CDR3 nucleotides read TGTGCCAGCAGCCCCGAGGTACAAGAGACCCAGTACTTC. Protein: CASSPEVQETQYF.

The chain carries TRBV6-5 and TRBJ1-6; TRBD1 is a possible D gene (5 bases). Germline V lookup: CDR1 MNHEY, CDR2 SVGAGI. The CDR3 loop spans 12 amino acids. CDR3: CACGGSYSPLHF. The CDR3 DNA reads as TGTGCATGCGGGGGATCCTATTCACCCCTCCACTTT.

This chain links TRBV10-2 with TRBJ1-4; the D is unclear. V lost 2 bases and J 5 bases, leaving 9 bases between the germline ends. The CDR3 extends over 14 amino acids. The germline CDR1 and CDR2 sequences are WSHSY and SAAADI. This CDR3 is CASSEIRENEKLFF. The CDR3 DNA reads TGCGCCAGCAGTGAGATACGTGAGAATGAAAAACTGTTTTTT.

This chain links TRBV2 with TRBJ2-7, with 9 nucleotides matching TRBD1. Germline values: CDR1 SNHLY, CDR2 FYNNEI. The CDR3 runs to 14 residues. With 5 bases clipped from V and 3 bases from J, the junction kept 5 bases outside the gene matches. This CDR3 reads CASSKQGAGYEQYF. CDR3 nucleotides: TGTGCCAGCAGTAAACAGGGGGCGGGCTACGAGCAGTACTTC.

The chain has TRBV5-1 and TRBJ2-6; D is uncertain. This CDR3 has 14 residues. The V end lost 1 base, the J end lost 0 bases, and 2 bases lay between the germline ends. Per germline, CDR1 SGHRS and CDR2 YFSETQ. CDR3 nucleotide sequence: TGCGCCAGCAGCTTGCGCTCTGGGGCCAACGTCCTGACTTTC. Protein: CASSLRSGANVLTF.

The chain is built from TRBV11-2 and TRBJ2-3; 11 bases fit TRBD1. V was pared by 5 bases and J by 5 bases, with 6 bases of the junction left unmatched. The germline V gene encodes CDR1 SGHAT and CDR2 FQNNGV. The CDR3 spans 15 residues. CDR3 bases: TGTGCCAGCAGCCCCGGGACAGGGGGTCAAGATACGCAGTATTTT. This codes for CASSPGTGGQDTQYF. Full variable domain (missing parts from reference TRBV11-2 and TRBJ2-3): EAGVAQSPRYKIIEKRQSVAFWCNPISGHATLYWYQQILGQGPKLLIQFQNNGVVDDSQLPKDRFSAERLKGVDSTLKIQPAKLEDSAVYLCASSPGTGGQDTQYFGPGTRLTVL.